This TCR beta chain stems from a study of T cells in Graves' hyperthyroidism and ophthalmopathy. The overall study: Blood was drawn when the patient was first diagnosed and still untreated. Study-level findings and limits: A model of 13 V-J features distinguished ophthalmopathy from stable hyperthyroidism. Most thyroid clonotypes expanded above 0.001 appeared in blood too.

The length of the CDR3 is 16 residues. Trimming took 3 bases from V and 4 from J; bases not matched to a gene: 12. Germline V gene sequence: CDR1 MNHEY, CDR2 SVGEGT. This clonotype was counted many times. Its antigen remains unidentified. Researchers took RNA transcripts and amplified the TCR beta CDR3 regions from them. The TCR CDR3 first-round RT-PCR relied on the HTBI primer set. From the multiplex PCR reads, TCRdb called clonotypes with MiXCR, one entry per CDR3 protein. The table lists 450,000 to 650,000 distinct CDR3 sequences, about 15% of them singletons. Patients were excluded because of uncontrolled infection, other autoimmune disease, pregnancy or lactation.

This chain uses TRBV6-2 or TRBV6-3 with TRBJ2-7; 7 bases are shared with TRBD2. This sequence originates from a woman younger than 35 with Graves' ophthalmopathy. The material sequenced was blood. In DNA form, the CDR3 reads TGTGCCAGCAGTTATTCCAACCGGGACTACCTATACGAGCAGTACTTC. Amino acid sequence: CASSYSNRDYLYEQYF.